This TCR beta chain came from a study of T cells in Graves' hyperthyroidism and ophthalmopathy. Overall study: Peripheral blood was acquired at first diagnosis, ahead of any therapy whatsoever. Study conclusions and caveats: Model-based prediction identified ophthalmopathy a median around 6.5 months prior to its onset.

TCR beta CDR3 regions were amplified from RNA transcripts. First-round RT-PCR targeting the TCR CDR3 was performed with the HTBI primer set. TCRdb re-analysed the multiplex PCR reads in MiXCR, keeping a single row per CDR3 protein. The profile shows 550,000 to 650,000 distinct CDR3 sequences, approximately 15% of them singletons. This clonotype came up many times. The antigen is undetermined. Stable Graves' hyperthyroidism meant no ophthalmopathy progression within 18 months. Hyperthyroidism in the patients, aged 18 to 65, was newly diagnosed and under 2 months in duration. The V and J ends lost 1 base and 5 bases respectively, with 12 bases between them. This CDR3 is built from 15 residues. Germline V gene sequence: CDR1 KGHDR, CDR2 SFDVKD.

Sequenced material: blood. The sequence was collected from a woman in her 40s with Graves' hyperthyroidism. J is TRBJ2-3 and V is TRBV24-1, with D possibly matching TRBD1 (6 bases). CDR3: CATSDFSTGRDTQYF. CDR3 in DNA: TGTGCCACCAGTGATTTTTCGACAGGCCGAGATACGCAGTATTTT.